This TCR beta chain was documented in a study of CD8+CD57+ T cells in acquired aplastic anemia. On the study more broadly: Mean DNA quantity obtained from sorted CD4+ and CD8+ cells was around 3.2 ug.

Study-wide results and limits: Between patients and controls, CD8+ Simpson's diversity did not vary significantly. It was found that under 30 CD8+ CDR3 sequences were shared between patients and controls.

Genomic DNA provided the template from which TCR beta VDJ and CDR3 profiles were obtained. A single record per CDR3 protein comes from TCRdb applying MiXCR to the reads. The profile covers roughly 300,000 distinct CDR3 sequences, with roughly 50% appearing a single time and 8% taken by the ten largest. The CDR3 contains 11 residues. V lost 6 bases and J lost 4, with 6 bases in between. Per the germline V gene, CDR1 is MNHEY and CDR2 is SVGEGT. This clonotype was observed at least ten times. The target antigen is unknown. The sample comprised sorted CD4+, CD8+, or CD8+CD57+ T cells (not recorded which) from PBMCs. This sequence joins TRBV6-2 or TRBV6-3 and TRBJ1-2; D is undetermined. The sequence was obtained from a human donor with severe aplastic anemia or a healthy control (not recorded which). This CDR3 reads CASRRSYGYTF. DNA of the CDR3: TGTGCCAGCAGGAGGAGCTATGGCTACACCTTC.